Listed here are 27 T cell receptor beta chains from one sample, sequenced in a study of shared clonotypes between healthy human individuals. Using immunoSEQ multiplex PCR, the repertoire was profiled, and TCRdb retains in-frame clones only, with some absent. The repertoire holds about 120,000 clones, with 68% as singletons. The sample taken for sequencing was memory CD8+ T cells sorted from blood. Described subset: CD45RO+ cells pooled with CCR7-negative TemRA cells. These TCRs come from a woman in her thirties in good health.

This sequence joins TRBV25-1 and TRBJ2-7, with 7 bases lining up with TRBD1. The CDR3 is 16 residues long. The V segment lost 2 bases and the J segment 2 bases; nucleotides outside the gene matches: 9. Germline CDR1 MGHDK, CDR2 SYGVNS. CDR3: CASSEMTGRRAYEQYF. The CDR3 DNA follows: TGTGCCAGCAGTGAAATGACAGGGCGCAGGGCCTACGAGCAGTACTTC.

This chain uses TRBV4-2 with TRBJ2-3; 8 nucleotides match TRBD2. CDR3 length: 15 amino acids. Trimming cost V 5 bases and J 4 bases; bases outside gene matches: 8. Per the germline V gene, CDR1 is LGHNA and CDR2 is YNFKEQ. The CDR3 sequence: CASSSGAGGPDTQYF. The DNA of the CDR3 is TGTGCCAGCAGCTCGGGGGCGGGAGGCCCAGATACGCAGTATTTT.

V gene TRBV5-1 combines with J gene TRBJ2-7; D is perhaps TRBD2 (6 bases). V lost 0 bases to trimming and J lost 2 bases, with 9 bases between them. The CDR3 loop spans 14 amino acids. Germline V gene sequence: CDR1 SGHRS, CDR2 YFSETQ. The CDR3 here is CASSLDGGPYEQYF. CDR3 nucleotide sequence: TGCGCCAGCAGCTTGGATGGAGGGCCCTACGAGCAGTACTTC. Using reference TRBV5-1 and TRBJ2-7 for the parts outside the CDR3, the full variable domain is KAGVTQTPRYLIKTRGQQVTLSCSPISGHRSVSWYQQTPGQGLQFLFEYFSETQRNKGNFPGRFSGRQFSNSRSEMNVSTLELGDSALYLCASSLDGGPYEQYFGPGTRLTVT.

The V gene is TRBV29-1, the J gene TRBJ2-1; possibly TRBD2 for D (6 bases). Trimming stripped 6 bases from V and 5 bases from J, with 23 bases between. Germline CDR1 SQVTM, CDR2 ANQGSEA. The CDR3 is made up of 16 amino acids. The CDR3 nucleotides are TGCAGCGTCGACTCTAGCGCCAACAACTACAACAATGAGCAGTTCTTC. Protein sequence: CSVDSSANNYNNEQFF.

The V and J genes are TRBV25-1 and TRBJ1-1; no clear D gene. Trimming shortened V by 4 bases and J by 1 base, and 16 bases separated the two germline ends. Germline CDR1 and CDR2: MGHDK and SYGVNS. The CDR3 sequence is 16 residues long. The CDR3 sequence: CASSGTPLFPNTEAFF. In nucleotides, the CDR3 is TGTGCCAGCAGTGGGACCCCATTGTTTCCGAACACTGAAGCTTTCTTT.

This chain joins TRBV4-1 and TRBJ2-5; 8 bases are a match to TRBD1. The CDR3 sequence is 16 residues long. The germline gives CDR1 MGHRA, CDR2 YSYEKL. V dropped 1 base and J dropped 5; count of bases not matched to a gene: 9. The CDR3 nucleotides read TGCGCCAGCAGCCAAGGGCCCGGGACAGGCGGCGAGACCCAGTACTTC. Translating gives CASSQGPGTGGETQYF.

This clone was detected only a few times. For the CDR3, the DNA is TGTGCCAGCAATGGAGAGGATAGCAATCAGCCCCAGCATTTT. This codes for CASNGEDSNQPQHF. The chain recombines TRBV25-1 with TRBJ1-5; D gene uncertain. Trimming cost V 7 bases and J 0 bases, with 10 bases left between them. Germline V gene sequence: CDR1 MGHDK, CDR2 SYGVNS. The CDR3 runs 14 residues.

The chain joins TRBV11-2 to TRBJ2-2; 9 bases fit TRBD1. V was pared by 8 bases and J by 7 bases, with 23 bases of the junction left unmatched. Per germline, CDR1 SGHAT and CDR2 FQNNGV. CDR3 size: 19 residues. CDR3 sequence reads: CASRPIKQGARTRSGELFF. The CDR3 bases are TGTGCCAGCCGACCCATAAAACAGGGGGCGCGGACCAGAAGCGGGGAGCTGTTTTTT. Looking up the rest from reference TRBV11-2 and TRBJ2-2 gives the full variable domain: EAGVAQSPRYKIIEKRQSVAFWCNPISGHATLYWYQQILGQGPKLLIQFQNNGVVDDSQLPKDRFSAERLKGVDSTLKIQPAKLEDSAVYLCASRPIKQGARTRSGELFFGEGSRLTVL.

This clone was observed a handful of times. The chain carries TRBV7-2 and TRBJ2-5, with D perhaps matching TRBD2 (6 bases). This CDR3 has 15 residues. The germline V gene encodes CDR1 SGHTA and CDR2 FQGNSA. Deletions cut 5 bases from V and 2 bases from J, with 15 bases between. This chain's CDR3 is CASSAGWAGQETQYF. In DNA, the CDR3 is TGTGCCAGCAGCGCCGGCTGGGCGGGACAAGAGACCCAGTACTTC.

This chain joins TRBV6-1 and TRBJ2-7; D is possibly TRBD2 (5 bases). Deletions cut 6 bases from V and 3 bases from J, with 15 bases between. CDR1 is MNHNS and CDR2 is SASEGT in the germline V gene. The CDR3 extends over 14 amino acids. CDR3 sequence (DNA): TGTGCCAGCAGCTCTAGAGGGCTTGTCTACGAGCAGTACTTC. Residues: CASSSRGLVYEQYF.

V and J are TRBV9 and TRBJ2-2; D is uncertain. CDR1 SGDLS and CDR2 YYNGEE come from the germline V gene. V lost 4 bases, J lost 0 bases, and 10 bases lay in between. The CDR3 loop spans 15 amino acids. The CDR3 spells CASSRQASNTGELFF. The CDR3 DNA is TGTGCCAGCAGCCGTCAAGCCTCGAACACCGGGGAGCTGTTTTTT.

This chain connects TRBV28 to TRBJ2-2; D possibly corresponds to TRBD1 (6 bases). The germline CDR1 and CDR2 sequences are MDHEN and SYDVKM. This CDR3 has 19 amino acids. The V end was cut by 6 bases, the J end by 1 base, with 24 bases between. The CDR3 spells CASRPKSLGGQRNTGELFF. In DNA, the CDR3 is TGTGCCAGCAGGCCTAAATCCCTTGGGGGCCAGAGGAACACCGGGGAGCTGTTTTTT.

This clone was observed a few times. This chain joins TRBV27 and TRBJ2-7, with 7 bases fitting TRBD2. CDR1 and CDR2 from the germline V gene are MNHEY and SMNVEV (reference sequence). The trim removed 2 bases at V and 7 bases at J, leaving 5 bases unmatched. There are 13 residues in the CDR3. The CDR3, as DNA: TGTGCCAGCAGTTTAATCGGGAGGTGGGAGCAGTACTTC. As protein: CASSLIGRWEQYF.

This chain joins TRBV19 and TRBJ2-2; 10 nucleotides match TRBD2. With V trimmed by 4 bases and J by 0 bases, 2 bases remained unmatched. CDR3 length: 16 residues. Germline CDR1 reads LNHDA; CDR2 reads SQIVND (reference sequence). CDR3 coding DNA: TGTGCCAGTAGTACTGGACTAGCGGCGAACACCGGGGAGCTGTTTTTT. Amino acids: CASSTGLAANTGELFF.

This clone was counted a few times. This sequence joins TRBV16 and TRBJ2-7; tentative D call: TRBD1 (5 bases). Trimming shortened V by 4 bases and J by 3 bases, and 13 bases separated the two germline ends. The CDR3 sequence is 14 residues long. In germline, CDR1 is KGHSY, CDR2 FQNENV. DNA for the CDR3: TGTGCCAGCAGCCCCGGACACGAGAGCTACGAGCAGTACTTC. Translated: CASSPGHESYEQYF.

The J gene is TRBJ2-5, the V gene TRBV25-1; D remains unclear. Deletions cut 3 bases from V and 3 bases from J, with 17 bases between. Per the germline V gene, CDR1 is MGHDK and CDR2 is SYGVNS. The CDR3 contains 16 residues. The CDR3 sequence: CASSDPLGGREETQYF. In DNA form, the CDR3 reads TGTGCCAGCAGTGACCCATTAGGCGGTCGCGAAGAGACCCAGTACTTC.

A word on this clone: The same CDR3 arises from other DNA sequences in this sample as well. This chain connects TRBV11-2 to TRBJ1-3, with D unclear. Germline V gives CDR1 SGHAT, CDR2 FQNNGV. The CDR3 is 14 residues long. V lost 2 bases to trimming and J lost 1 base, with 6 bases between them. The CDR3 sequence: CASSLSGSGNTIYF. In DNA, the CDR3 is TGTGCCAGCAGCTTATCCGGGTCTGGAAACACCATATATTTT.

This chain uses TRBV27 with TRBJ2-7, with 10 bases identical to TRBD2. J was trimmed by 7 bases and V by 6 bases; bases with no gene match: 9. Germline V lookup: CDR1 MNHEY, CDR2 SMNVEV (reference sequence). The CDR3 has 14 residues. The CDR3 bases are TGTGCCAGCAGACCGGGACTAGCGTTCGGGGAGCAGTACTTC. This gives the protein CASRPGLAFGEQYF.

This rearrangement joins TRBV4-1 to TRBJ2-1; 12 bases agree with TRBD2. The CDR3 runs to 16 residues. The J segment lost 8 bases and the V segment lost 4 bases, leaving 9 bases of the junction unmatched. Germline V gives CDR1 MGHRA, CDR2 YSYEKL. DNA for the CDR3: TGCGCCAGCAGCCTGACCGGACTAGCGGGGCCCTATGAGCAGTTCTTC. Encoded protein: CASSLTGLAGPYEQFF.

The chain combines TRBV6-6 with TRBJ2-5, with 12 bases that match TRBD2. This CDR3 has 14 residues. V was pared by 7 bases and J by 5 bases, with 5 bases of the junction left unmatched. CDR1 MNHNY and CDR2 SVGAGI come from the germline V gene (reference sequence). CDR3 nucleotide sequence: TGTGCCAGCACCCGACTAGCGGGAGTGGAGACCCAGTACTTC. Translation gives CASTRLAGVETQYF.

The chain links TRBV7-6 to TRBJ2-2; tentatively, D is TRBD2 (5 bases). CDR1 and CDR2 (germline): SGHVS, FNYEAQ. V was shortened by 0 bases and J by 2 bases, with 10 bases between the two germline ends. CDR3 size: 16 residues. DNA for the CDR3: TGTGCCAGCAGCTTAGCGGAGGACCGCAACACCGGGGAGCTGTTTTTT. As protein: CASSLAEDRNTGELFF.

The chain recombines TRBV27 with TRBJ2-7; possible D gene TRBD2, 6 bases. The CDR3 length is 16 residues. Germline V lookup: CDR1 MNHEY, CDR2 SMNVEV (reference sequence). Between the trimmed V and J ends, which lost 7 bases and 2 bases, there was a span of 21 bases. This CDR3 is CASNSHYGGQTYEQYF. CDR3 DNA sequence: TGTGCCAGCAATAGTCATTATGGAGGGCAGACCTACGAGCAGTACTTC.

The genes are TRBV7-3 and TRBJ2-3; possibly TRBD1 for D (6 bases). CDR1 and CDR2 (germline): SGHTA, FQGTGA. This CDR3 is built from 14 residues. V was cut by 5 bases and J by 2 bases, with 11 bases left in between. The CDR3 DNA is TGTGCCAGCAGCCGAGGACAGCACACAGATACGCAGTATTTT. Its protein is CASSRGQHTDTQYF.

This clone was counted between two and nine times. The chain has TRBV10-2 and TRBJ2-6; D remains ambiguous. The CDR3 sequence is 14 residues long. Germline CDR1 and CDR2: WSHSY and SAAADI. The V end lost 4 bases, the J end lost 0 bases, and 4 bases lay between the germline ends. Here the CDR3 DNA reads TGCGCCAGCAGTGTTGCCTCTGGGGCCAACGTCCTGACTTTC. Translating it yields CASSVASGANVLTF.

CDR3 sequence: CATTQGTQGRNTQYF. For the CDR3, the DNA is TGTGCCACTACCCAGGGGACCCAAGGGCGAAATACGCAGTATTTT. The chain is built from TRBV25-1 and TRBJ2-3; tentatively, D is TRBD1 (6 bases). The CDR3 runs 15 residues. Looked up from germline, CDR1 is MGHDK and CDR2 is SYGVNS. V shed 10 bases and J shed 7 bases, with 24 bases lying between them.

The V and J genes are TRBV5-6 and TRBJ1-1, with 9 bases identical to TRBD1. CDR1 and CDR2 from the germline V gene are SGHDT and YYEEEE. V lost 4 bases, J lost 5 bases, and 6 bases stayed unmatched. The CDR3 runs to 14 residues. CDR3 region: CASSENRGPTEAFF. CDR3 in DNA: TGTGCCAGCAGCGAGAACAGGGGGCCGACTGAAGCTTTCTTT.

This clone has only a few counts. The CDR3: CASSQDGTIRTDTQYF. As DNA, the CDR3 is TGTGCCAGCAGCCAAGATGGAACTATACGAACAGATACGCAGTATTTT. This chain links TRBV4-2 with TRBJ2-3; D call uncertain. The germline V gene encodes CDR1 LGHNA and CDR2 YNFKEQ. The CDR3 has 16 amino acids. Trimming shortened V by 0 bases and J by 3 bases, and 13 bases separated the two germline ends.